A selection of T cell receptor beta chains follows, all from one sample in a study of T cell responses to AZD1222 COVID-19 vaccine. Here immunoSEQ multiplex PCR was the method, and the copy in TCRdb shows in-frame clones only, minus some. The sample shows more than 100,000 clones, over 75% of them seen only once. The sample in question was peripheral blood, obtained on day 0 of AZD1222 vaccination. These receptors were taken from an adult in good health. Both conserved end residues are trimmed from each CDR3. Only some rows state a clone size, as once, few, many or a class for expanded clones.

>11|TRBJ1-3|once|TRBV2
ASAGDSGNTIY
>13|TRBJ1-5|-|TRBV2
ASSGDSGGNQPQH
>11|TRBJ1-1|-|TRBV7-2
ASSLYQGYEAF
>9|TRBJ2-3|-|TRBV5-4
ASSYADTQY
>12|TRBJ1-4|-|TRBV5-4
ASSLVGGDEKLF
>11|TRBJ2-7|-|TRBV3-1/TRBV3-2
ASSPGGRDEQY
>12|TRBJ1-5|-|TRBV19
ARSRGRVDQPQH
>16|TRBJ2-5|-|TRBV29-1
SVEEGTSGAILVETQY
>14|TRBJ1-1|-|TRBV6-1
ASSGDRGLMVGEAF
>11|TRBJ1-2|-|TRBV19
ASSPHISYGYT
>11|TRBJ2-2|-|TRBV18
ASSPRATGELF
>12|TRBJ2-2|-|TRBV7-2
ASSILQGTGELF
>14|TRBJ1-6|-|TRBV6-5
ASSYEGSAGRLTLH
>14|TRBJ2-3|-|TRBV9
ASSVGAGGFEDTQY
>14|TRBJ2-3|-|TRBV20-1
SASGAPGGRADTQY
>12|TRBJ2-7|-|TRBV5-1
ASSLGDSPYEQY
>15|TRBJ2-3|-|TRBV27
ASRSYGDRVSTDTQY
>17|TRBJ1-6|-|TRBV7-2
ASSLGGGTGSSYNSPLH
>14|TRBJ1-3|once|TRBV18
ASSPPGGRSGNTIY
>12|TRBJ1-2|-|TRBV10-3
AISESGWGTGYT